The clone carrying this TCR beta chain was found a few times. Its target is unknown. This sample was included in a study of a mutant IDH1 vaccine in newly diagnosed glioma. For the study at large: Most patients had radiochemotherapy with temozolomide before enrollment; others had one alone. The study, taken as a whole, reports: Changes in top peripheral clonotypes did not appear linked to pseudoprogression.

CDR3 length equals 15 residues. Germline CDR1 reads SGHTA; CDR2 reads FQGNSA. The V end was cut by 3 bases, the J end by 6 bases, with 17 bases between. TCRdb keeps only in-frame clones here, not all; method: immunoSEQ multiplex PCR. The profile covers over 25,000 clones, with about 88% appearing a single time and around 4.9% taken by the ten largest. Regarding time point: baseline, week 1 (first vaccination visit). Indicated treatment: pre-vaccination baseline after standard-of-care therapy. The receptor comes from a woman in her 40s with glioma. This chain connects TRBV7-2 to TRBJ1-2, with a weak D call TRBD1 (6 bases). The input for sequencing was PBMCs, taken from a glioma patient treated with radiotherapy, temozolomide or both. CDR3 coding DNA: TGTGCCAGCAGCTTCGGTGGCGGGACATCTGATGGCTACACCTTC. Protein product: CASSFGGGTSDGYTF.